What follows are 5 T cell receptor beta chains derived from one specimen sequenced in a study of tissue T cells after allogeneic stem cell transplantation. Time point described: mouse harvest day 7 after allogeneic transplant. The graft held 10^6 splenic CD5+ T cells and 10^7 T-cell-depleted bone marrow cells. TCRdb keeps only in-frame clones here, not all; method: immunoSEQ multiplex PCR. The data show over 6,500 clones, around 42% seen once. The sample comprised gut tissue. All receptors derive from a female BALB/c mouse given C57BL/6 T cells with graft-versus-host disease after an allogeneic hematopoietic cell transplant.

On this clone: Gene names refer to mouse genes. Sequencing ends 1 residue short of the CDR3 end; the germline J gene provides the rest. The genes are TRBV26 and TRBJ1-5, with a tentative D call TRBD1 (5 bases). This CDR3 spans 12 amino acids. The ends were cut back, 6 bases at V and 6 bases at J, with 9 bases in the middle. The V gene's germline CDR1 is KGHPV and CDR2 FQNQEV (reference sequence). The CDR3: CASSRDPQAPLF. The CDR3 DNA, read in part, is TGTGCCAGCAGCCGGGACCCCCAGGCTCCGCTT.

To note about this clone: All gene names here are mouse names. Read data end 1 residue before the CDR3 end; the end is taken from the germline J gene. This chain connects TRBV26 to TRBJ1-1; D gene ambiguous. CDR3 size: 14 residues. V was clipped by 6 bases and J by 1 base, with 12 bases between them. Germline assignment: CDR1 KGHPV and CDR2 FQNQEV (reference sequence). The CDR3 reads CASSLSGKNTEVFF. CDR3 DNA (partial): TGTGCCAGCAGCCTTTCCGGGAAAAACACAGAAGTCTTC.

Remarks on this clone: These gene names are mouse names. The DNA ends 1 residue before the CDR3 does, and the rest of the CDR3 is filled in from the germline J gene. The chain recombines TRBV12-2 with TRBJ2-5; 8 nucleotides agree with TRBD2. CDR3 length equals 14 residues. Germline-derived CDR1 and CDR2 are SGHLS and HYDKME. Trimming took 0 bases from V and 4 from J; bases not matched to a gene: 2. This CDR3 reads CASSLSWGEDTQYF. Incomplete CDR3 DNA: TGTGCCAGCTCTCTCTCCTGGGGGGAAGACACCCAGTAC.

Remarks on this clone: The listed genes are named as in mouse. The read ends 1 residue shy of where the CDR3 ends; the end is completed using the germline J gene. The chain recombines TRBV3 with TRBJ1-1; tentative D call: TRBD1 (6 bases). CDR1 SNHLY and CDR2 FYNGKV come from the germline V gene (reference sequence). Trimming took off 4 bases at V and 4 bases at J, with 10 bases between the two ends. There are 13 residues in the CDR3. This CDR3 is CASSSTGLTEVFF. The CDR3 bases that were read are TGTGCCAGCAGCTCGACAGGCCTCACAGAAGTCTTC.

This clone was seen a single time. The genes and germline here are from mouse. The read halts 1 residue ahead of the CDR3 end, with the missing end drawn from the germline J gene. The chain links TRBV2 to TRBJ2-3, with TRBD2 identical over 11 bases. Per germline, CDR1 LGHNA and CDR2 YSYQKL. V shed 2 bases and J 1 base; nucleotides not matched to a gene: 5. CDR3 length: 17 residues. CDR3 loop: CASSQTGGAVGAETLYF. The sequenced part of the CDR3 DNA is TGTGCCAGCAGCCAAACTGGGGGGGCGGTTGGTGCAGAAACGCTGTAT.